This T cell receptor (beta chain) was sequenced during a study of T cell clusters in autoimmune cytopenias (dated by TCRdb to between 2018 and 2021). For the wider study: The median TRB sequencing depth was around 49,000 reads per sample, and the median number of distinct TRB clonotypes was around 2,200 per sample. Alongside healthy, CLL and autoimmune hepatitis controls, autoimmune cytopenia patients had their peripheral blood TRB and IGH repertoires sequenced at active disease and again during treatment follow-up. The study was designed to test whether a disease-specific immune repertoire signature usable as a blood-based biomarker is carried by autoimmune cytopenia patients.

For each sample, TRB amplification used about 270 ng of peripheral blood genomic DNA, equal to approximately 37,500 genome equivalents. CDR3 length: 15 amino acids, cysteine to phenylalanine. Only the protein is on record. Via the germline V gene (reference sequence), CDR1 is LNHNV and CDR2 YYDKDF. Findings and caveats that apply to the study as a whole: TRB repertoire shifts, with less even repertoires observed in secondary cytopenia and CLL, were mostly attributed to lymphoma bias rather than autoimmunity. The T cell clusters were defined only in silico, and the functional role of the clusters was left to be validated experimentally. GLIPH results suggested that primary autoimmune cytopenia patients were missing physiological T cell clusters, with under 55 clusters found only in healthy donors compared with roughly 15 found only in patients. The cluster-lack signature was not observed for secondary cytopenia versus CLL, as the signature was apparently masked by the dominant lymphoma-associated repertoire. Healthy donors had almost three times as many exclusive TRB clusters as active autoimmune hepatitis patients, a finding consistent with an autoimmunity-wide signature.

For this clonotype: Its antigen has not been determined.

Multiplex PCR with a touch-down protocol amplified TRB rearrangements, with the TRB-A and TRB-B primer pools combined in a single tube. Illumina adapters and sample indices were added to the amplicons through two consecutive PCR reactions performed with Phusion HS II polymerase. Amplicons were gel-purified with the NucleoSpin Gel and PCR Clean-up kit, then quantified by Qubit and quality-checked on an Agilent 2100 Bioanalyzer. Sequencing of the libraries was done on an Illumina MiSeq with 600-cycle, single-indexed, paired-end runs. Under the source paper's analysis protocol: MiXCR version 2.1.12, together with the default MiXCR reference library, was used to align and assemble the TRB reads. A clone was defined by each unique CDR3 nucleotide sequence, and the analysis included only productive sequences supported by at least two reads. Repertoire diversity was assessed with alpha-parameterized diversity profiles (alpha 0 to 5), including the Shannon (alpha 1) and Simpson (alpha 2) indices, which were computed with an R script. Combinatorial TRB VJ usage was computed with the tcR package and compared between cohorts by principal component analysis with ade4. GLIPH clustering of TCRbeta CDR3s was carried out on cohort pairs matched by age and read depth, and cluster frequencies were compared by Wilcoxon test. TCRdb reprocessed the reads and provides one entry for every CDR3 protein sequence; no DNA is given. These V and J calls originate from TCRdb's pipeline instead of the authors' own analysis. This sample's clone table shows some 1,300 distinct CDR3 sequences. The ten largest clones take up less than 80% of the sample.

This clonotype was sampled from a human donor with an autoimmune cytopenia or autoimmune hepatitis (not recorded which). The sequencing input was peripheral blood. The sequence joins TRBV15 to TRBJ1-6; absent DNA, TCRdb's TRBD1 call cannot be checked. The CDR3 region reads CATSWGTEHNSPLHF.